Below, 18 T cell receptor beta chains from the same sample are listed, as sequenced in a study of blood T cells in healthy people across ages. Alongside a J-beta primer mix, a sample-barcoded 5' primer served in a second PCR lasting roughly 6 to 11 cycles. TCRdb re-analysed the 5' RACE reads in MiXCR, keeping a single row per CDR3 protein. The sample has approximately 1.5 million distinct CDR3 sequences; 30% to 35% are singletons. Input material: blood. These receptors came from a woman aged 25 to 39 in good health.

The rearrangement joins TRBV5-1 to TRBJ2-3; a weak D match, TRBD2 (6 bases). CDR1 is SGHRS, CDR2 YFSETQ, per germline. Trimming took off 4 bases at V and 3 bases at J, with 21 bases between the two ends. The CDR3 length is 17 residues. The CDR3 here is CASSPEPRGDTTDTQYF. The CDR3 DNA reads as TGCGCCAGCAGCCCCGAACCTCGCGGGGATACAACAGATACGCAGTATTTT.

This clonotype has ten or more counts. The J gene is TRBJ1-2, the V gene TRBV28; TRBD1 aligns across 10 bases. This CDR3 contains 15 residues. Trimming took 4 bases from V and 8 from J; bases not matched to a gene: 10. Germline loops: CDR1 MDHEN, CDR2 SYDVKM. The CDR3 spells CASSSGQGTSRGYTF. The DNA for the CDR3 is TGTGCCAGCAGTTCGGGACAGGGGACTTCGAGGGGCTACACCTTC.

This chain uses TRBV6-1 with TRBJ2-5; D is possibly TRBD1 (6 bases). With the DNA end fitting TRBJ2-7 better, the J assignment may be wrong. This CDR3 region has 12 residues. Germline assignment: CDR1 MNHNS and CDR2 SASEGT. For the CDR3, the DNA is TGTGCCAGCAAGACAGGACCCTACGAGCAGTACTTC. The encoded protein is CASKTGPYEQYF.

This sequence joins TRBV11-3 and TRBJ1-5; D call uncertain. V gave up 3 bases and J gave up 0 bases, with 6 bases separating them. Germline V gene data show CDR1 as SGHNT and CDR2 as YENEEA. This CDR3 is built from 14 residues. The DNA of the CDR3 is TGTGCCAGCAGCTTCCTTCCTAGCAATCAGCCCCAGCATTTT. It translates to CASSFLPSNQPQHF.

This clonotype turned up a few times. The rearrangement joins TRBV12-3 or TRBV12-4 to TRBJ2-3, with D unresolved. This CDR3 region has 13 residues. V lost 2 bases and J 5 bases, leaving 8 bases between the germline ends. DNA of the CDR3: TGTGCCAGCAGTTTAAGGTCTCAAGATACGCAGTATTTT. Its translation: CASSLRSQDTQYF.

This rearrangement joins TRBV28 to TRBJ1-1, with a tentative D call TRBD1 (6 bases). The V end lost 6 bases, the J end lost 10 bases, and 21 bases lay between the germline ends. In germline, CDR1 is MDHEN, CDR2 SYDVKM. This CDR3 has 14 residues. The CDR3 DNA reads TGTGCCAGCAGCCTTAACAGGGTGTGGTTAGGAGCTTTCTTT. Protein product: CASSLNRVWLGAFF.

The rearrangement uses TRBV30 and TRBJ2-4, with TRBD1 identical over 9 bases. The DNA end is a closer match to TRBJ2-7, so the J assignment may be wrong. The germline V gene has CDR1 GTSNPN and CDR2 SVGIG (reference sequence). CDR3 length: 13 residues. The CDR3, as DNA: TGTGCCGGGACCGGGACAGGGAGCTACGAGCAGTACTTC. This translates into CAGTGTGSYEQYF.

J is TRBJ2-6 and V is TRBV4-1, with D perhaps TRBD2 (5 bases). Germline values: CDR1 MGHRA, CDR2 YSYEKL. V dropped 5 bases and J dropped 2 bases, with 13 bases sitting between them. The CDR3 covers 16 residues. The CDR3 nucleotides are TGCGCCAGCAGCTCACCCCCGGGAACTGGGGCCAACGTCCTGACTTTC. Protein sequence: CASSSPPGTGANVLTF.

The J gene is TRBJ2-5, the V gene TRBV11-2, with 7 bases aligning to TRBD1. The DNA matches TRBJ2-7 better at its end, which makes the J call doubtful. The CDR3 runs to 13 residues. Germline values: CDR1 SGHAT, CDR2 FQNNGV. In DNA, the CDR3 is TGTGCCAGCAGGGAAACAGGGGCCCCCGAGCAGTACTTC. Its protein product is CASRETGAPEQYF.

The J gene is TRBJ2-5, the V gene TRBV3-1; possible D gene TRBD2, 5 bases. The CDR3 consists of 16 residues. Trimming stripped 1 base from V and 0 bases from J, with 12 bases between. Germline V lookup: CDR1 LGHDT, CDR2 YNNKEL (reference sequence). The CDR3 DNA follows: TGTGCCAGCAGCCAAGTTATGAGACTAAACCAAGAGACCCAGTACTTC. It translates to CASSQVMRLNQETQYF.

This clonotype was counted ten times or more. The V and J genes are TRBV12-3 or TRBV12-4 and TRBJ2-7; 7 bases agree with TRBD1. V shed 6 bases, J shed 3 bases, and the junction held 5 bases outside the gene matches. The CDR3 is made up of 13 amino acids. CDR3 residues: CASRIGTDYEQYF. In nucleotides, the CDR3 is TGTGCCAGCAGGATAGGGACAGACTACGAGCAGTACTTC.

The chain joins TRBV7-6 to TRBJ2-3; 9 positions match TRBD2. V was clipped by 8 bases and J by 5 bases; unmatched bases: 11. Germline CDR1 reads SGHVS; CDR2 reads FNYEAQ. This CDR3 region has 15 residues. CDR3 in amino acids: CASVASGISGDTQYF. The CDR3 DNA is TGTGCCAGCGTGGCTAGCGGGATCTCCGGAGATACGCAGTATTTT.

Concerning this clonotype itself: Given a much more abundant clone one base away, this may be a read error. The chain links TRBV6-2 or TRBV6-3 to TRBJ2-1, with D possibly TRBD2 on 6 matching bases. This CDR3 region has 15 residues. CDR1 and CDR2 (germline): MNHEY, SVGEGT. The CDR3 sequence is CASSLATSSYDEQFF. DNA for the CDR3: TGTGCCAGCAGTTTGGCTACTAGCTCCTACGATGAGCAGTTCTTC.

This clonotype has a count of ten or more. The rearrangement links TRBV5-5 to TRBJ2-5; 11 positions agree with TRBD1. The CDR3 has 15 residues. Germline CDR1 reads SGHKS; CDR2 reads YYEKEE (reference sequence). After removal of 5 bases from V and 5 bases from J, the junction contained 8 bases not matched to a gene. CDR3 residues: CASSWTGGGMETQYF. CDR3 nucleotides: TGTGCCAGCAGTTGGACAGGGGGCGGGATGGAGACCCAGTACTTC.

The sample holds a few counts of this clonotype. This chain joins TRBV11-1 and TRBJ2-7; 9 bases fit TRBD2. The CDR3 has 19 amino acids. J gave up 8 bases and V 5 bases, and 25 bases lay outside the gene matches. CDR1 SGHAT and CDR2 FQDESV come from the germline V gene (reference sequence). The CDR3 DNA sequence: TGTGCCAGCAGCCCGTCCACTGGTAGCGGGAGTAGGGCGACGAGCAAGCAGTACTTC. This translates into CASSPSTGSGSRATSKQYF.

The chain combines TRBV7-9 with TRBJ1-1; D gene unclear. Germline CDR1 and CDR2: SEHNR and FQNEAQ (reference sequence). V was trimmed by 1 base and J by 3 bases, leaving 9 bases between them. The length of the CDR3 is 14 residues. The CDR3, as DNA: TGTGCCAGCAGCTTAGGCAGATTATACACTGAAGCTTTCTTT. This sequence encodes CASSLGRLYTEAFF.

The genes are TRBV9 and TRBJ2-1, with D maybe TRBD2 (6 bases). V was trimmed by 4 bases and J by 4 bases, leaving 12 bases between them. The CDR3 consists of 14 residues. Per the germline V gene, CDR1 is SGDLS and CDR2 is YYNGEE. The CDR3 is CASSPWGEYNEQFF. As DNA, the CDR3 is TGTGCCAGCAGCCCCTGGGGGGAGTACAATGAGCAGTTCTTC.

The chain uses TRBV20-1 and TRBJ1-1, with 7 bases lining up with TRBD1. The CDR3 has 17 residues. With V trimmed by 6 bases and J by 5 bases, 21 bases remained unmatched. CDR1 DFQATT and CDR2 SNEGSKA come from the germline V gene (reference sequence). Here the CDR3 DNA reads TGCAGTGCCCGAATGACAGGGTTACATTGGACGAGGACTGAAGCTTTCTTT. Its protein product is CSARMTGLHWTRTEAFF.